The 8 T cell receptor beta chains below were found in one sample sequenced in a study of T cells in Graves' hyperthyroidism and ophthalmopathy (dated by TCRdb to the late 2010s). To prepare the library, multiplex PCR was applied. The sample was run on an Illumina HiSeq 2000. TCR beta CDR3 regions were amplified from RNA transcripts. For the first round of RT-PCR on the TCR CDR3, the HTBI primer set was used together with the Qiagen OneStep RT-PCR kit. TCRdb itself trimmed the public reads at Q25 with fastp, ran MiXCR and retained productive beta chains. Every CDR3 protein is listed once, alongside the most common genes and DNA of its rows. Here the sample has roughly 700,000 distinct CDR3 sequences; around 15% occur a single time. The top ten hold around a sixth of the sample. Material: blood. These receptors were collected from a middle-aged man with Graves' hyperthyroidism.

In its sample, this clonotype was seen a few times. This chain links TRBV12-3 or TRBV12-4 with TRBJ2-5; 12 bases fit TRBD2. J was trimmed by 4 bases and V by 4 bases; bases with no gene match: 7. The CDR3 extends over 16 amino acids. Written as DNA, the CDR3 is TGTGCCAGCAGTTCTTCACTAGCGGGAGGTGGAGAGACCCAGTACTTC. Amino acids: CASSSSLAGGGETQYF.

V is TRBV27 and J is TRBJ1-6; D gene ambiguous. The germline V gene encodes CDR1 MNHEY and CDR2 SMNVEV (reference sequence). CDR3 size: 14 residues. Trimming stripped 4 bases from V and 8 bases from J, with 12 bases between. CDR3 region: CASSSAAAYSPLHF. The CDR3 coding sequence is TGTGCCAGCAGTTCGGCCGCGGCCTATTCACCCCTCCACTTT.

This clonotype showed up many times. The chain links TRBV19 to TRBJ1-1; no definite D call. The CDR3 has 14 residues. V lost 5 bases and J lost 0, with 10 bases in between. Germline CDR1 reads LNHDA; CDR2 reads SQIVND (reference sequence). The CDR3 spells CASSPRQVNTEAFF. Written as DNA, the CDR3 is TGTGCCAGTAGTCCGAGACAAGTGAACACTGAAGCTTTCTTT.

This clonotype was observed many times. CDR3 loop: CATTSGRARGYNEQFF. The CDR3 DNA reads as TGTGCCACCACTAGCGGGAGGGCCCGAGGGTACAATGAGCAGTTCTTC. This chain uses TRBV24-1 with TRBJ2-1, with 12 bases lining up with TRBD2. V trimming: 8 bases; J trimming: 4 bases; junction bases outside the gene matches: 8. The CDR3 runs to 16 residues. CDR1 and CDR2 (germline): KGHDR, SFDVKD.

This clonotype was counted at least ten times. This sequence joins TRBV2 and TRBJ1-4, with unresolved D. Germline loops: CDR1 SNHLY, CDR2 FYNNEI. V dropped 6 bases and J dropped 4 bases, with 9 bases sitting between them. The CDR3 spans 13 residues. Here the CDR3 DNA reads TGTGCCAGCAGGTCAGCACATAATGAAAAACTGTTTTTT. This translates into CASRSAHNEKLFF.

This clonotype was seen repeatedly, ten times or more. This sequence joins TRBV5-8 and TRBJ1-2, with D maybe TRBD1 (5 bases). Germline values: CDR1 SGHTS, CDR2 YDEGEE. The CDR3 has 12 residues. Deletions cut 0 bases from V and 8 bases from J, with 8 bases between. The chain's CDR3 is CASSLGRDGYTF. The CDR3 DNA follows: TGTGCCAGCAGCTTGGGCAGGGACGGCTACACCTTC.

This clonotype was recorded a few times. The chain joins TRBV9 to TRBJ2-5; the match to TRBD2 covers 14 bases. Germline V gives CDR1 SGDLS, CDR2 YYNGEE. The V gene end was trimmed by 4 bases and the J gene end by 9 bases; junction bases not matched to a gene: 5. This CDR3 has 14 amino acids. CDR3 residues: CASSLGTSGSSQYF. In DNA, the CDR3 is TGTGCCAGCAGCCTCGGGACTAGCGGGAGTTCCCAGTACTTC.

In regard to this clonotype: Being one base from a much bigger clone, this may be a read error. This chain joins TRBV28 and TRBJ1-1; D remains ambiguous. The CDR3 consists of 13 residues. The ends were cut back, 7 bases at V and 1 base at J, with 10 bases in the middle. CDR1 and CDR2 (germline): MDHEN, SYDVKM. The CDR3 region is CASTLDGNTEAFF. The CDR3 DNA follows: TGTGCCAGCACCTTAGACGGGAACACTGAAGCTTTCTTT.